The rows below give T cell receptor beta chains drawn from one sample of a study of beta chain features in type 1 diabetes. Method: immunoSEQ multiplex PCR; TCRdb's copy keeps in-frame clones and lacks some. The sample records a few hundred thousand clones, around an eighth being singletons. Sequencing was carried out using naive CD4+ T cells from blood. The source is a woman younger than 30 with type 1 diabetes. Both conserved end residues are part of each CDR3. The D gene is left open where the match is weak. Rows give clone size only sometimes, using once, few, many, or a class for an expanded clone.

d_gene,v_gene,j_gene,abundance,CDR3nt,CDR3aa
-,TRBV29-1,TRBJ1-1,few,TGCAGCGTCTTAAACACTGAAGCTTTCTTT,CSVLNTEAFF
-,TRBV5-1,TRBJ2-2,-,TGCGCCAGCAGCTTGGCCCGGGGAACCGGGGAGCTGTTTTTT,CASSLARGTGELFF
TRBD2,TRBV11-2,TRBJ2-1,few,TGTGCCAGCAGCGCTTCAGAGACTAGCGGAATTTACAATGAGCAGTTCTTC,CASSASETSGIYNEQFF
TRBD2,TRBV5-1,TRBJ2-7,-,TGCGCCAGCAGCTTCAGGTCCCTAGCGGGAGGGCCGAATTCCCTCACGGACTTC,CASSFRSLAGGPNSLTDF
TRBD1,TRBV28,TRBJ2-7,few,TGTGCCAGCAGACTGGGGGGGACAGGGAGGTACGAGCAGTACTTC,CASRLGGTGRYEQYF
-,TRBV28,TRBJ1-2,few,TGTGCCAGCAGTTTAGGCAGGGTCTATAGCTACACCTTC,CASSLGRVYSYTF
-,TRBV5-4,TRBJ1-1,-,TGTGCCAGCAGCTTGGGACGGAGCCTAAGCACTGAAGCTTTCTTT,CASSLGRSLSTEAFF
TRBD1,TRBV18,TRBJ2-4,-,TGTGCCAGCTCACCTATCCCGACAGGGGACAAAAACATTCAGTACTTC,CASSPIPTGDKNIQYF
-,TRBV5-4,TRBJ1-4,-,TGTGCCAGCAGCTCCGCAGGGGCAACTAATGAAAAACTGTTTTTT,CASSSAGATNEKLFF
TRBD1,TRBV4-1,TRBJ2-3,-,TGCGCCAGCAGCGCCACAGGGGGTCCCCCAGATACGCAGTATTTT,CASSATGGPPDTQYF
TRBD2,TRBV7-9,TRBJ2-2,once,TGTGCCAGCAGCCCCCAGACTAGCTGGAACACCGGGGAGCTGTTTTTT,CASSPQTSWNTGELFF
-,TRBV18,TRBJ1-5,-,TGTGCCAGCTCACTCGACAGTATCAATCAGCCCCAGCATTTT,CASSLDSINQPQHF
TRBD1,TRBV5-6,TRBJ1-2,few,TGTGCCAGCAGCTTACAGGGGCCTAACTATGGCTACACCTTC,CASSLQGPNYGYTF
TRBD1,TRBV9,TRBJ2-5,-,TGTGCCAGCAGCGCCCGACAGGGGCAAGAGACCCAGTACTTC,CASSARQGQETQYF
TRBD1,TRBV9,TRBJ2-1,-,TGTGCCAGCAGCGCGAGGAATCCGGGACAGGGCTACAATGAGCAGTTCTTC,CASSARNPGQGYNEQFF
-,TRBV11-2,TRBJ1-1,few,TGTGCCAGCAGCTGGGGGGGGCTCACTGAAGCTTTCTTT,CASSWGGLTEAFF
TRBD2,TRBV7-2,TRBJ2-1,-,TGTGCCAGCAGCCCCGGACTAGCGGGAGGGGAGCAGTTCTTC,CASSPGLAGGEQFF
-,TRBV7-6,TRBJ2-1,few,TGTGCCAGCAGCTCTATATCCCCTCCCAATGAGCAGTTCTTC,CASSSISPPNEQFF
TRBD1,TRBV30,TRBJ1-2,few,TGTGCCTGGAGTTCAGGGGGCCATGGCTACACCTTC,CAWSSGGHGYTF
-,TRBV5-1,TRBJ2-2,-,TGCGCCAGCAGCTTTGTGACGGGTACCGGGGAGCTGTTTTTT,CASSFVTGTGELFF
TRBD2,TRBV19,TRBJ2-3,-,TGTGCCAGTAGTATAAGGCGGCTAGCGGGGAGCACAGATACGCAGTATTTT,CASSIRRLAGSTDTQYF
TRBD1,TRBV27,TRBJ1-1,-,TGTGCCAGTGCGACAGGGTCTCCACGAGCCCCTAAGAACACTGAAGCTTTCTTT,CASATGSPRAPKNTEAFF
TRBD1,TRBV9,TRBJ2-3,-,TGTGCCAGCAGCCCAATCCCAGGGGGCCAAGATACGCAGTATTTT,CASSPIPGGQDTQYF
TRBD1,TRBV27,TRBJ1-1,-,TGTGCCAGCAGTCTTAGAGACAGGGGGGGCACTGAAGCTTTCTTT,CASSLRDRGGTEAFF
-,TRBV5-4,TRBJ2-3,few,TGTGCCAGCAGCTTCGCGGCAGATACGCAGTATTTT,CASSFAADTQYF
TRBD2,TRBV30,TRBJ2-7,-,TGTGCCTGGAGGTCGGGACTAGGACTTAACTACGAGCAGTACTTC,CAWRSGLGLNYEQYF
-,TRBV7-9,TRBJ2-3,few,TGTGCCAGCAGTGTTGGTGGCGGTAGCACAGATACGCAGTATTTT,CASSVGGGSTDTQYF
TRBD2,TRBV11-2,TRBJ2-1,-,TGTGCCAGCAGCGCCCGAGGTAGCGGGAGGGGGAATGAGCAGTTCTTC,CASSARGSGRGNEQFF
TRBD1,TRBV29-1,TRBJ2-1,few,TGCAGCGTGGACAGGTCCTACAATGAGCAGTTCTTC,CSVDRSYNEQFF
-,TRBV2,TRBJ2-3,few,TGTGCCAGCAGTGTTGGCTCCACAAGCACAGATACGCAGTATTTT,CASSVGSTSTDTQYF
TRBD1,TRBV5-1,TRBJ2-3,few,TGCGCCAGCGGCCAGGGACAGTTCACAGATACGCAGTATTTT,CASGQGQFTDTQYF
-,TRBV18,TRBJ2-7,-,TGTGCCAGCTCACCAACAGGGAATTCCCAGTACGAGCAGTACTTC,CASSPTGNSQYEQYF
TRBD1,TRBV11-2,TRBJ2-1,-,TGTGCCAGCACCCTAAGGGGGCGGGCCAACTACAATGAGCAGTTCTTC,CASTLRGRANYNEQFF
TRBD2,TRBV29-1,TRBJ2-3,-,TGCAGCGTTGAAGTACTAGCGGTTAGCACAGATACGCAGTATTTT,CSVEVLAVSTDTQYF
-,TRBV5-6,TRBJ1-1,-,TGTGCCAGCAGCTTGGGAACGAGAGGCACTGAAGCTTTCTTT,CASSLGTRGTEAFF
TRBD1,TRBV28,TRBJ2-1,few,TGTGCCAGCAGCCGGGACAGCTACAATGAGCAGTTCTTC,CASSRDSYNEQFF
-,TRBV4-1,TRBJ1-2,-,TGCGCCAGCAGCCAAGTTACAGGGCCAGACTATGGCTACACCTTC,CASSQVTGPDYGYTF
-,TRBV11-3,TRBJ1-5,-,TGTGCCAGCGGGCAGGGAGGTCAGCCCCAGCATTTT,CASGQGGQPQHF
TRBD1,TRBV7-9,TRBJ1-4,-,TGTGCCAGCAGCCGGTTCAGGGGGACGGATGAAAAACTGTTTTTT,CASSRFRGTDEKLFF
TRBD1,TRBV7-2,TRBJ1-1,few,TGTGCCAGCAGCCGGCGGGGACAGGTGAACACTGAAGCTTTCTTT,CASSRRGQVNTEAFF
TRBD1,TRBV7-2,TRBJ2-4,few,TGTGCCAGCAGCGACAGGGTAAACATTCAGTACTTC,CASSDRVNIQYF
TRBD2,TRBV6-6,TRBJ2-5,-,TGTGCCAGCAGTTCCAACGGGGGGAAAGAGACCCAGTACTTC,CASSSNGGKETQYF
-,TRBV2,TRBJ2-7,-,TGTGCCAGCAGGCCCGGGACCTACGAGCAGTACTTC,CASRPGTYEQYF
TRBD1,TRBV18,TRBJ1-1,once,TGTGCCAGCTCACCAGACAGGGGCCCTAACACTGAAGCTTTCTTT,CASSPDRGPNTEAFF
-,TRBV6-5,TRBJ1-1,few,TGTTCTTCCAGTAATACGGGTACTGAAGCTTTCTTT,CSSSNTGTEAFF
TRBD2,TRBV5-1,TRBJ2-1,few,TGCGCCAGCAGCTGGAGAGGTGTAGCGGGGGACAATGAGCAGTTCTTC,CASSWRGVAGDNEQFF
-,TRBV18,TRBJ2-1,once,TGTGCCAGCTCACCGGGGGGCAATGAGCAGTTCTTC,CASSPGGNEQFF
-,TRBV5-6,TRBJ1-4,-,TGTGCCAGCAGCTTGGATTCCCGGGAAAAACTGTTTTTT,CASSLDSREKLFF
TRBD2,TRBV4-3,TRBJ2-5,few,TGCGCCAGCAGCCAACGGACTAGCCAAGAGACCCAGTACTTC,CASSQRTSQETQYF
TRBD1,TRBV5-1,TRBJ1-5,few,TGCGCCAGCAGCGAGGGGCCAGGGGGCGATCAGCCCCAGCATTTT,CASSEGPGGDQPQHF
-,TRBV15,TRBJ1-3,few,TGTGCCACCAGCAGAGACCGGGATAGAAACACCATATATTTT,CATSRDRDRNTIYF
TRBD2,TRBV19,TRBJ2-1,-,TGTGCCAGCAGATTCGGACTAGCGGGAGAGTATGAGCAGTTCTTC,CASRFGLAGEYEQFF
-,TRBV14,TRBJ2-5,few,TGTGCCAGCAGCCAAGGACGACGGGGGACCCAGTACTTC,CASSQGRRGTQYF
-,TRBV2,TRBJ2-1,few,TGTGCCAGCAGGCGGGGACCTTACAATGAGCAGTTCTTC,CASRRGPYNEQFF
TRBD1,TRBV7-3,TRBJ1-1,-,TGTGCCAGCTCCTTCCAGGGGGGTACCAACACTGAAGCTTTCTTT,CASSFQGGTNTEAFF
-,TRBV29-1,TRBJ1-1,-,TGCAGCGTTGAAGTCCTTAGTCGGGACACTGAAGCTTTCTTT,CSVEVLSRDTEAFF
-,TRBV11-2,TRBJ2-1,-,TGTGCCAGCAGCCGAAGGCAGGGCGTAGGCAATGAGCAGTTCTTC,CASSRRQGVGNEQFF